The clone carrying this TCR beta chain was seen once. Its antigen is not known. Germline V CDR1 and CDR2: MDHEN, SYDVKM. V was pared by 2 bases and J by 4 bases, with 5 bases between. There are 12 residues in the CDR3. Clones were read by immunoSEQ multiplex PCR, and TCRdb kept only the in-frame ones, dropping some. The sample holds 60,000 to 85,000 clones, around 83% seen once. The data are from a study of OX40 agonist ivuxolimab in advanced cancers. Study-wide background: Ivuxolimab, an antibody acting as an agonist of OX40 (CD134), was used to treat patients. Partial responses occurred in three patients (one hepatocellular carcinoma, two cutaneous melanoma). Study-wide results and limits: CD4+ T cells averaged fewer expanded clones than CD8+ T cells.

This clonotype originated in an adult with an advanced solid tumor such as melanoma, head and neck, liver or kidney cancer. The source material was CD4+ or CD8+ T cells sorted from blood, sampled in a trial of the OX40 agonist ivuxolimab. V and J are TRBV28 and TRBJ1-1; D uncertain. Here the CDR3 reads CASSLIFTEAFF. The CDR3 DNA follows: TGTGCCAGCAGTTTAATTTTCACTGAAGCTTTCTTT.